This T cell receptor (beta chain) was recorded in a study of blood T cell repertoires in COVID-19. The CDR3 is made up of 15 amino acids. Germline values: CDR1 SGHVS, CDR2 FNYEAQ. Deletions cut 1 base from V and 10 bases from J, with 17 bases between. Here immunoSEQ multiplex PCR was the method, and the copy in TCRdb shows in-frame clones only, minus some. The table has 350,000 to 450,000 clones, roughly 90% seen once. The rearrangement links TRBV7-6 to TRBJ2-1; D is ambiguous. The TCR sequence derives from a woman aged 40 to 50 who had been exposed to COVID-19. The sample consisted of PBMCs or T cells enriched from blood (not recorded which). The CDR3 DNA reads TGTGCCAGCAGCTTAGAAGTAGGCTCGCGGAAGGAGCAGTTCTTC. It specifies CASSLEVGSRKEQFF.